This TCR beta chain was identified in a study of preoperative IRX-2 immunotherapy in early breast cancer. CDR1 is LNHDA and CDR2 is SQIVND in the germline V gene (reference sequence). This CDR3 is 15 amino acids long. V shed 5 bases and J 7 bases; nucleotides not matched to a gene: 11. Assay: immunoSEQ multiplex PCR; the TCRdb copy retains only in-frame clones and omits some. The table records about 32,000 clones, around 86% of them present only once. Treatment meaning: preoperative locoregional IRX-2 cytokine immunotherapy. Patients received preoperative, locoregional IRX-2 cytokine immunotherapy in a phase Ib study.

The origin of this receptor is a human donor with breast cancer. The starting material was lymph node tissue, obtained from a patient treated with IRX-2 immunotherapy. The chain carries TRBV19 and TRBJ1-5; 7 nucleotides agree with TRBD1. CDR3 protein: CASSATGTFRQPQHF. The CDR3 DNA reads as TGTGCCAGTAGTGCGACAGGGACCTTCCGCCAGCCCCAGCATTTT. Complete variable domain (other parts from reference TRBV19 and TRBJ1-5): DGGITQSPKYLFRKEGQNVTLSCEQNLNHDAMYWYRQDPGQGLRLIYYSQIVNDFQKGDIAEGYSVSREKKESFPLTVTSAQKNPTAFYLCASSATGTFRQPQHFGDGTRLSIL.